This TCR beta chain was sequenced during a study of shared clonotypes between healthy human individuals. Libraries were prepared by immunoSEQ multiplex PCR; TCRdb keeps only in-frame clonotypes and omits some of them. Of more than 500,000 clones in the sample, about 95% were seen once. In the naive CD8 group, cells lacked CD45RO and were positively selected for CCR7, so terminally differentiated effector memory CD45RA+ cells were left out. Input material: naive CD8+ T cells sorted from blood. The sequence came from a woman aged 25-40 years in good health.

This CDR3 reads CASSTTLAGVYEQYF. In DNA form, the CDR3 reads TGTGCCAGTAGTACGACACTAGCGGGAGTGTACGAGCAGTACTTC. V is TRBV19 and J is TRBJ2-7; the match to TRBD2 covers 11 bases. The CDR3 runs 15 residues. Losses at the gene ends were 4 bases for V and 4 bases for J; bases not matched to a gene: 6. Germline lookup yields CDR1 LNHDA and CDR2 SQIVND (reference sequence). Variable domain in full (rest from reference TRBV19 and TRBJ2-7): DGGITQSPKYLFRKEGQNVTLSCEQNLNHDAMYWYRQDPGQGLRLIYYSQIVNDFQKGDIAEGYSVSREKKESFPLTVTSAQKNPTAFYLCASSTTLAGVYEQYFGPGTRLTVT.